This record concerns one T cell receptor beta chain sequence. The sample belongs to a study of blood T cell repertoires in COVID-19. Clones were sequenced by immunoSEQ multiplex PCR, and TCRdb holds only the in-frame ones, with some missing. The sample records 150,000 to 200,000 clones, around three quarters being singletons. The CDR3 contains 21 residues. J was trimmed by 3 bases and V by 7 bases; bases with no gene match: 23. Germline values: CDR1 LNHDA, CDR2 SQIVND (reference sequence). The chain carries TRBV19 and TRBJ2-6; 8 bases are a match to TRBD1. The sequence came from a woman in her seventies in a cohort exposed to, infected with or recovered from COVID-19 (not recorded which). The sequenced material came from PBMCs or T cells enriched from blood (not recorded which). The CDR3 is CASTHGRGRGRNIRGANVLTF. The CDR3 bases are TGTGCCAGTACCCATGGCCGGGGCAGGGGGCGAAATATTCGTGGGGCCAACGTCCTGACTTTC.